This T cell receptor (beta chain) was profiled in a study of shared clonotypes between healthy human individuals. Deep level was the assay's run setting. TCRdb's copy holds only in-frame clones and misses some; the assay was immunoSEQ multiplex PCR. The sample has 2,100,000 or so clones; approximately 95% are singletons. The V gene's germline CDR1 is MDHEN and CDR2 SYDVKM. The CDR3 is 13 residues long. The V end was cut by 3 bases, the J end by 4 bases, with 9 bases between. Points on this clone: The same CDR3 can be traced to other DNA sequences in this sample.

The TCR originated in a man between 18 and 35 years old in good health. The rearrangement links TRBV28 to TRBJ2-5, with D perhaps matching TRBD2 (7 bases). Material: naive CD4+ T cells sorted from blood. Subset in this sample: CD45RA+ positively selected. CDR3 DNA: TGTGCCAGCAGTTTTAGGGGGGGAGAGACCCAGTACTTC. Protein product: CASSFRGGETQYF.